The 21 T cell receptor beta chains below come from one sample, sequenced in a study of Ad26.COV2.S vaccination and SARS-CoV-2 variants. The treatment: over 15 received Ad26.COV2.S at low or high dose, single or two shots; 5 received placebo; per-sample allocation not given. Specimens were obtained on day 63 following the first vaccine or placebo injection. The data were produced by immunoSEQ multiplex PCR, yet TCRdb's version contains in-frame clones alone and is incomplete. This table holds around 380,000 clones, 80% to 90% found once. Sequences were derived from peripheral blood, sampled in a trial of Ad26.COV2.S vaccine versus placebo. The origin of the receptors is a person between 18 and 60 years old who received the Ad26.COV2.S COVID-19 vaccine or a placebo.

This chain connects TRBV7-9 to TRBJ2-3, with 8 bases fitting TRBD2. This CDR3 has 15 amino acids. The germline V gene has CDR1 SEHNR and CDR2 FQNEAQ (reference sequence). Trimming at V came to 4 bases and at J to 4 bases, leaving 7 bases not matched to a gene. CDR3 DNA: TGTGCCAGCAGCTCCAGCGGGGGATTCCCAGATACGCAGTATTTT. It translates to CASSSSGGFPDTQYF.

For the CDR3, the DNA is TGTGCCAGCAGCCGAGGACAGGGGGCTTTCTTT. Its translation is CASSRGQGAFF. V is TRBV6-6 and J is TRBJ1-1; TRBD1 matches 9 bases. The germline CDR1 and CDR2 sequences are MNHNY and SVGAGI (reference sequence). The CDR3 sequence is 11 residues long. Unmatched junction bases numbered 4, after V lost 6 bases and J lost 11 bases.

The genes are TRBV9 and TRBJ2-2; D is unresolved. This CDR3 comprises 14 residues. The V end lost 4 bases, the J end lost 0 bases, and 7 bases lay between the germline ends. Germline values: CDR1 SGDLS, CDR2 YYNGEE. Here the CDR3 DNA reads TGTGCCAGCAGCTCGAGAGCGAACACCGGGGAGCTGTTTTTT. Protein: CASSSRANTGELFF. The variable domain in full, completed from reference TRBV9 and TRBJ2-2, reads DSGVTQTPKHLITATGQRVTLRCSPRSGDLSVYWYQQSLDQGLQFLIQYYNGEERAKGNILERFSAQQFPDLHSELNLSSLELGDSALYFCASSSRANTGELFFGEGSRLTVL.

CDR3 sequence reads: CASSPRIGTDTQYF. CDR3 in DNA: TGCGCCAGCAGCCCCAGAATCGGGACAGATACGCAGTATTTT. The rearrangement uses TRBV5-1 and TRBJ2-3; D remains unclear. Germline V lookup: CDR1 SGHRS, CDR2 YFSETQ. The V end was cut by 4 bases, the J end by 3 bases, with 12 bases between. This CDR3 has 14 amino acids.

This clone was detected only once. This chain links TRBV5-5 with TRBJ2-6; D not certain. Germline CDR1 SGHKS, CDR2 YYEKEE (reference sequence). V was cut by 0 bases and J by 0 bases, with 16 bases left in between. CDR3 length equals 19 residues. This CDR3 is CASSLVWAYFSSGANVLTF. CDR3 bases: TGTGCCAGCAGCTTGGTGTGGGCCTACTTCTCCTCTGGGGCCAACGTCCTGACTTTC.

V is TRBV6-1 and J is TRBJ1-5; TRBD1 is a possible D gene (5 bases). V was clipped by 2 bases and J by 6 bases, with 14 bases between them. The CDR3 contains 15 residues. Germline V gene lookup returns CDR1 MNHNS and CDR2 SASEGT. The CDR3 DNA reads TGTGCCAGCAGTGAAAGCATGGGGGAAGGTCAGCCCCAGCATTTT. Its protein is CASSESMGEGQPQHF.

This clone was found a few times. The V and J genes are TRBV6-2 or TRBV6-3 and TRBJ1-1; D is ambiguous. The CDR3 contains 11 residues. Trimming left V 2 bases short and J 8 bases short, with 6 bases between. The germline gives CDR1 MNHEY, CDR2 SVGEGT. CDR3 coding DNA: TGTGCCAGCAGTTACGACTCAGAAGCTTTCTTT. Translating it yields CASSYDSEAFF.

V gene TRBV14 combines with J gene TRBJ1-2; unclear D gene. The CDR3 totals 15 residues. Germline V CDR1 and CDR2: SGHDN, FVKESK. Trimming took off 0 bases at V and 7 bases at J, with 15 bases between the two ends. CDR3 protein: CASSQDVGSSFGYTF. CDR3 sequence (DNA): TGTGCCAGCAGCCAAGATGTCGGATCCTCCTTTGGCTACACCTTC.

This clone appeared once. The chain links TRBV18 to TRBJ1-1; D is ambiguous. This CDR3 has 12 amino acids. The germline V gene encodes CDR1 KGHSH and CDR2 LQKENI. V was trimmed by 4 bases and J by 6 bases, leaving 9 bases between them. The CDR3 DNA reads as TGTGCCAGCTCACGAATTGAGGCTGAAGCTTTCTTT. Its translation is CASSRIEAEAFF.

DNA of the CDR3: TGTGCCAGCAGCCGAGGGAGGGGAGGAAACACCATATATTTT. Translated: CASSRGRGGNTIYF. V is TRBV9 and J is TRBJ1-3; D may be TRBD1 (5 bases). CDR3 length: 14 amino acids. Germline CDR1 and CDR2: SGDLS and YYNGEE. Trimming shortened V by 4 bases and J by 4 bases, and 12 bases separated the two germline ends.

This chain links TRBV5-4 with TRBJ2-1, with 8 bases aligning to TRBD2. The CDR3 is 17 amino acids. CDR1 is SGHNT and CDR2 is YYREEE in the germline V gene (reference sequence). Trimming took 4 bases from V and 5 from J; bases not matched to a gene: 14. CDR3 amino acids: CASSEMARAGGNNEQFF. DNA for the CDR3: TGTGCCAGCAGCGAAATGGCGCGGGCGGGGGGAAACAATGAGCAGTTCTTC. Drawing the rest from reference TRBV5-4 and TRBJ2-1, the complete variable domain is ETGVTQSPTHLIKTRGQQVTLRCSSQSGHNTVSWYQQALGQGPQFIFQYYREEENGRGNFPPRFSGLQFPNYSSELNVNALELDDSALYLCASSEMARAGGNNEQFFGPGTRLTVL.

Written as DNA, the CDR3 is TGTGCCAGCAGCCCCGGGGACCGAATCATGAACACTGAAGCTTTCTTT. Translation: CASSPGDRIMNTEAFF. The chain combines TRBV3-1 (or the pseudogene TRBV3-2) with TRBJ1-1, with D possibly matching TRBD1 (5 bases). The germline V and J ends were trimmed by 4 bases and 0 bases, with 15 bases remaining between them. The CDR3 is 16 residues long. Germline assignment: CDR1 LGHDT and CDR2 YNNKEL (reference sequence).

The chain has TRBV6-1 and TRBJ1-2, with D possibly being TRBD1 (6 bases). The ends were cut back, 1 base at V and 3 bases at J, with 12 bases in the middle. The CDR3 sequence is 15 residues long. Germline values: CDR1 MNHNS, CDR2 SASEGT. CDR3 in DNA: TGTGCCAGCAGTGAAGACGGACAGACTCACTATGGCTACACCTTC. Its translation: CASSEDGQTHYGYTF.

This clone was seen a handful of times. The chain combines TRBV10-1 with TRBJ1-2, with a possible D match to TRBD1 (6 bases). This CDR3 comprises 13 residues. Germline V lookup: CDR1 WNHNN, CDR2 SYGVQD (reference sequence). Trimming pared 7 bases from V and 4 bases from J, leaving 13 bases between. CDR3 loop: CASIQGRGYGYTF. The CDR3 DNA sequence: TGCGCCAGCATCCAGGGGAGGGGCTATGGCTACACCTTC.

The chain has TRBV4-1 and TRBJ1-2; D remains unclear. Germline assignment: CDR1 MGHRA and CDR2 YSYEKL. Trimming pared 11 bases from V and 8 bases from J, leaving 24 bases between. The CDR3 extends over 14 amino acids. This CDR3 is CAASLVFSPGGYTF. The CDR3 DNA is TGCGCCGCGAGCCTGGTCTTTTCCCCGGGAGGCTACACCTTC.

For this clone: Other DNA sequences in this sample translate to the same CDR3. This chain uses TRBV7-9 with TRBJ2-2; D is undetermined. This CDR3 region has 14 residues. V was trimmed by 1 base and J by 2 bases, leaving 5 bases between them. Germline CDR1 reads SEHNR; CDR2 reads FQNEAQ (reference sequence). The CDR3 DNA reads TGTGCCAGCAGCTTAGGCCAAAACACCGGGGAGCTGTTTTTT. As protein: CASSLGQNTGELFF.

The genes are TRBV5-1 and TRBJ2-1; D unclear. The CDR3 loop spans 13 amino acids. V was cut by 1 base and J by 6 bases, with 8 bases left in between. Germline V gene sequence: CDR1 SGHRS, CDR2 YFSETQ. The CDR3 DNA is TGCGCCAGCAGCTTGCTGGGATTCAATGAGCAGTTCTTC. Amino acids: CASSLLGFNEQFF.

About this clone itself: Other DNA sequences from this sample encode an identical CDR3 as well. This chain joins TRBV12-3 or TRBV12-4 and TRBJ2-7; D is undetermined. V was clipped by 3 bases and J by 1 base, with 4 bases between them. The length of the CDR3 is 12 residues. CDR3 amino acids: CASSLGSYEQYF. CDR3 DNA: TGTGCCAGCAGTTTGGGTTCCTACGAGCAGTACTTC.

This chain joins TRBV25-1 and TRBJ1-2; possibly TRBD1 for D (5 bases). Looked up from germline, CDR1 is MGHDK and CDR2 is SYGVNS. V lost 4 bases and J lost 8, with 20 bases in between. The CDR3 has 15 amino acids. CDR3 in amino acids: CASSADMGQGAGYTF. CDR3 DNA: TGTGCCAGCAGTGCGGATATGGGCCAGGGTGCCGGCTACACCTTC.

The rearrangement links TRBV5-1 to TRBJ2-2, with 8 bases aligning to TRBD2. The CDR3 has 17 residues. Germline CDR1 reads SGHRS; CDR2 reads YFSETQ. With 5 bases clipped from V and 4 bases from J, the junction kept 13 bases outside the gene matches. Here the CDR3 reads CASRLDGLATGTGELFF. In DNA, the CDR3 is TGCGCCAGCAGATTAGACGGACTAGCTACGGGCACCGGGGAGCTGTTTTTT.

The chain has TRBV4-1 and TRBJ2-3; 8 bases agree with TRBD2. Germline V gene lookup returns CDR1 MGHRA and CDR2 YSYEKL. The CDR3 loop spans 15 amino acids. The J segment lost 6 bases and the V segment lost 0 bases, leaving 5 bases of the junction unmatched. The CDR3 loop is CASSQDTRLADTQYF. The CDR3 DNA reads as TGCGCCAGCAGCCAAGATACGAGACTAGCGGATACGCAGTATTTT.